The clone carrying this TCR beta chain turned up a few times. What it binds is not known. TCRdb re-derived calls from the 5' RACE reads in MiXCR, one entry per CDR3 protein. The table includes some 120,000 distinct CDR3 sequences, 8.9% detected once. The source of the sample is a study of T cells after yellow fever vaccination. As for the study in general: When fractions had low cell numbers, they were prepared with SMART-Seq v4 Ultra Low Input.

J was trimmed by 3 bases and V by 6 bases; bases with no gene match: 5. CDR1 MDHEN and CDR2 SYDVKM come from the germline V gene. This CDR3 has 16 amino acids. Whole-study findings and limits: Among primary-vaccination clones, most reappeared after the booster, at almost 98% for CD4 and 88% for CD8. Abundant bulk-population clonotypes could contaminate the FACS-sorted repertoires.

The receptor's source is a man aged 18 to 35 who received the YFV17D yellow fever vaccine. The sample was CD8+ T cells sorted from PBMCs, taken on the day of the yellow fever booster vaccination. V and J are TRBV28 and TRBJ2-5; 15 bases map to TRBD2. The CDR3 sequence: CASSPGLAGGEETQYF. The DNA of the CDR3 is TGTGCCAGCAGCCCGGGACTAGCGGGGGGAGAAGAGACCCAGTACTTC.